This note documents a single T cell receptor (beta chain) sequence. Its antigen is undetermined. The sample comes from a study of CXCR3-negative and CXCR3-positive naive CD8 T cells. Study-level results: In CXCR3-positive naive cells, the TRB CDR3s were more hydrophobic than in CXCR3-negative naive cells.

UMI-labeled 5' RACE yielded the TRB cDNA libraries. Each CDR3 protein gets one entry in TCRdb, which reprocessed the 5' RACE reads and gives no DNA. The sample's table shows roughly 110,000 distinct CDR3 sequences. CDR1 and CDR2 (germline): MDHEN, SYDVKM. The CDR3 is 13 residues long. This sequence originates from a human donor in good health. Some clones in this sample may be carry-over from other donors' samples. The gene calls are TRBV28 and TRBJ1-5. The sequencing sample was made of naive CXCR3+ CD8+ T cells from blood. The subset denotes: CD45RO-CCR7+CD27+CD95- naive CD8+ T cells expressing CXCR3 (TNR3+). This CDR3 reads CASRSIMGQRQHF.